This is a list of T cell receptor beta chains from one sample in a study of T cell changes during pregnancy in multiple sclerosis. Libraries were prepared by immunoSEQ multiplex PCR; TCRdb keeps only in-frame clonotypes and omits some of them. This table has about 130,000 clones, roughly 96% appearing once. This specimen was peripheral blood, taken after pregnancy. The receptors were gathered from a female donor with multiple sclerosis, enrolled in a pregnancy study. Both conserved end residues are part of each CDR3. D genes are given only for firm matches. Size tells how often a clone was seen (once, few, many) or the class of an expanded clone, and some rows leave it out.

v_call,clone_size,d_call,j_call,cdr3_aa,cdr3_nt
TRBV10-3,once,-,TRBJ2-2,CAIGFTANTGELFF,TGTGCCATCGGATTCACAGCGAACACCGGGGAGCTGTTTTTT
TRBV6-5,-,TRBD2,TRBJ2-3,CATQLFGRTDTQYF,TGTGCCACCCAACTCTTCGGGAGGACAGATACGCAGTATTTT
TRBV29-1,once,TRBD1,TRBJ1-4,CSVVGTGDVEKLFF,TGCAGCGTGGTGGGTACAGGGGATGTTGAAAAACTGTTTTTT
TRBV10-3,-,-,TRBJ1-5,CAIKGDQPQHF,TGTGCCATCAAAGGGGATCAGCCCCAGCATTTT
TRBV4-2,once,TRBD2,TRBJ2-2,CASSQEGGLAGGPVGELFF,TGTGCCAGCAGCCAAGAGGGGGGACTAGCGGGAGGGCCCGTCGGGGAGCTGTTTTTT
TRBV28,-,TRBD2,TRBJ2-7,CASSLSGGGGLYEQYF,TGTGCCAGCAGTTTATCGGGCGGGGGGGGTTTGTACGAGCAGTACTTC
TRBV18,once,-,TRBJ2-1,CASSPVSGLPRGHNEQFF,TGTGCCAGCTCACCGGTCTCGGGACTTCCTAGGGGTCACAATGAGCAGTTCTTC
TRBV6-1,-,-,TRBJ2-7,CASSAESSYEQYF,TGTGCCAGCAGTGCTGAGAGTTCCTACGAGCAGTACTTC
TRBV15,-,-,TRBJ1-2,CATSRGTDLYGYTF,TGTGCCACCAGCCGAGGTACAGATCTCTATGGCTACACCTTC
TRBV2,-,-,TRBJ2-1,CASTREANEQFF,TGTGCCAGCACCCGGGAAGCCAATGAGCAGTTCTTC
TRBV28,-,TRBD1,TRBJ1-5,CASSLGQAYSNQPQHF,TGTGCCAGCAGTTTGGGACAGGCATATAGCAATCAGCCCCAGCATTTT
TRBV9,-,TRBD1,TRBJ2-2,CASSTGTGELTNTGELFF,TGTGCCAGCAGCACCGGGACAGGGGAACTTACGAACACCGGGGAGCTGTTTTTT
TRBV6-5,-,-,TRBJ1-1,CASSHPDRERAFF,TGTGCCAGCAGCCACCCTGATAGGGAGAGGGCTTTCTTT
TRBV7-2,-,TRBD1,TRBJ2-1,CASSVQGGNEQFF,TGTGCCAGCAGCGTACAGGGGGGCAATGAGCAGTTCTTC
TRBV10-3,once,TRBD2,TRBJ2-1,CAISSTSGRDYNEQFF,TGTGCCATCAGTTCGACTAGCGGGAGGGATTACAATGAGCAGTTCTTC
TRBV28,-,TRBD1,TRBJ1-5,CASSPQGVPNQPQHF,TGTGCCAGCAGTCCCCAGGGGGTACCTAATCAGCCCCAGCATTTT
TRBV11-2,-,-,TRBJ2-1,CASTKDSSYNEQFF,TGTGCCAGCACCAAGGACAGCTCCTACAATGAGCAGTTCTTC
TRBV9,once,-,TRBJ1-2,CASSTRGGAYGYTF,TGTGCCAGCAGCACCCGAGGGGGGGCCTATGGCTACACCTTC
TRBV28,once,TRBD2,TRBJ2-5,CASSHLSGRAEETQYF,TGTGCCAGCAGTCATCTTAGCGGGAGAGCGGAAGAGACCCAGTACTTC
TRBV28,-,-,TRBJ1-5,CASSLEGLQPQHF,TGTGCCAGCAGTTTAGAGGGACTTCAGCCCCAGCATTTT
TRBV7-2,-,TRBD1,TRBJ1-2,CASSSGQGLNYGYTF,TGTGCCAGCAGTTCAGGACAGGGCCTTAACTATGGCTACACCTTC
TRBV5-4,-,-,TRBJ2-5,CASSSGETQYF,TGTGCCAGCAGCTCGGGAGAGACCCAGTACTTC
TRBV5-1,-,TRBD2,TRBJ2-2,CASSWGGPRGTGELFF,TGCGCCAGCAGCTGGGGGGGACCCCGAGGGACCGGGGAGCTGTTTTTT
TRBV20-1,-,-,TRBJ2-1,CSVARVEQFF,TGCAGTGTAGCGCGAGTGGAGCAGTTCTTC
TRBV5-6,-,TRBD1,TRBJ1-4,CASSLAGGVEKLFF,TGTGCCAGCAGCTTGGCAGGGGGCGTTGAAAAACTGTTTTTT
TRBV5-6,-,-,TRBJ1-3,CASSLRAGTGNTIYF,TGTGCCAGCAGCTTGAGGGCGGGAACTGGAAACACCATATATTTT
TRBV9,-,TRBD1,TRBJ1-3,CASSVASGGRTGNTIYF,TGTGCCAGCAGCGTAGCTTCAGGGGGCAGGACGGGAAACACCATATATTTT
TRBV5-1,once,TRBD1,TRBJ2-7,CASFQGAGTPTYEQYF,TGCGCCAGCTTCCAGGGGGCCGGTACACCGACCTACGAGCAGTACTTC
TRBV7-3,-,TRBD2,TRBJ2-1,CASSLKAGGADEQFF,TGTGCCAGCAGCTTAAAGGCGGGAGGGGCAGATGAGCAGTTCTTC
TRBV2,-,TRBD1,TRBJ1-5,CASSEGGGPRSNQPQHF,TGTGCCAGCAGTGAAGGAGGGGGCCCACGATCCAATCAGCCCCAGCATTTT
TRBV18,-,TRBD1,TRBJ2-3,CASSRLQGFTDTQYF,TGTGCCAGCTCACGATTACAGGGGTTCACAGATACGCAGTATTTT
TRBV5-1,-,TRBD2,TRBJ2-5,CASSSTAGGEWETQYF,TGCGCCAGCAGCTCCACAGCGGGAGGGGAATGGGAGACCCAGTACTTC
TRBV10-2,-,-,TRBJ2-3,CASGRSGEVDTQYF,TGCGCCAGCGGTAGGTCGGGAGAAGTAGATACGCAGTATTTT
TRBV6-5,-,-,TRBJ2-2,CASSSIPILGTGELFF,TGTGCCAGCAGTTCCATACCGATTCTAGGAACCGGGGAGCTGTTTTTT
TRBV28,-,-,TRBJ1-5,CASSTQSGTTNQPQHF,TGTGCCAGCAGCACCCAGTCCGGGACTACCAATCAGCCCCAGCATTTT
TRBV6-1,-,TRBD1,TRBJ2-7,CASSDATGGFSYEQYF,TGTGCCAGCAGTGACGCCACAGGGGGCTTCAGCTACGAGCAGTACTTC
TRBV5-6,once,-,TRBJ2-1,CASSLGLDSYNEQFF,TGTGCCAGCAGCTTGGGGCTAGACAGTTACAATGAGCAGTTCTTC
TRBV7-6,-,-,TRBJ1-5,CASSLGGGFNQPQHF,TGTGCCAGCAGCTTAGGGGGCGGATTCAATCAGCCCCAGCATTTT
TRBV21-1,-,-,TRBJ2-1,CASRLAAPYNEQFF,TGTGCCAGTCGACTAGCGGCACCCTACAATGAGCAGTTCTTC
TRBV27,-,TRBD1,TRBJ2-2,CAGSGGANTGELFF,TGTGCCGGCTCAGGGGGCGCGAACACCGGGGAGCTGTTTTTT
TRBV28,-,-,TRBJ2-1,CASSSSTYNEQFF,TGTGCCAGCAGTTCGTCTACCTACAATGAGCAGTTCTTC